This T cell receptor (beta chain) came from a study of T cell repertoires in cytomegalovirus infection. Overall study findings and caveats: Ex vivo responses were dominated by HLA-C-restricted CMV-specific TCR beta clonotypes.

TCRdb re-analysed the reads in MiXCR, keeping a single row per CDR3 protein. The sample records about 230,000 distinct CDR3 sequences, roughly 23% being singletons. A word on this clonotype: Its target is not known.

This CDR3 spans 9 amino acids. The V and J ends lost 10 bases and 11 bases respectively, with 6 bases between them. V gene TRBV12-3 or TRBV12-4 combines with J gene TRBJ1-6; D unclear. The source material was CD8+ T cells from PBMCs. The clonotype originates from a human donor in good health (CMV status not recorded). Some clones in this sample may be carry-over from other donors' samples. The CDR3 region is CATSPPLHF. The CDR3 DNA is TGTGCCACCTCTCCACCCCTCCACTTT.